This TCR beta chain was profiled in a study of Ad26.COV2.S vaccination and SARS-CoV-2 variants. General study points: Comparability of non-spike TCR breadth was observed across vaccine and placebo recipients. Analyses that measured TCR breadth and depth may have underestimated total T cell responses.

Worth noting for this clone: Its matching antigen is unknown.

The protocol was immunoSEQ multiplex PCR, while the TCRdb copy is restricted to in-frame clones and leaves out a portion. The table records under 400,000 clones, 80% to 90% of them present only once. In germline, CDR1 is SGHRS, CDR2 YFSETQ. CDR3 length: 13 amino acids. V lost 3 bases and J lost 6, with 10 bases in between. The treatment was: 15 to 20 received Ad26.COV2.S at low or high dose, single or two shots; 5 received placebo; per-sample allocation not given. Collection of the samples took place on day 63 after the first injection of vaccine or placebo. Boston supplied an adult donor aged 18-55 years.

The rearrangement uses TRBV5-1 and TRBJ2-1, with D possibly matching TRBD1 (6 bases). Source: peripheral blood, taken in a trial of Ad26.COV2.S vaccine versus placebo. The sequence came from a person between 18 and 65 years old who received the Ad26.COV2.S COVID-19 vaccine or a placebo. CDR3 coding DNA: TGCGCCAGCAGCTCCCCACAGGGCAATGAGCAGTTCTTC. This encodes CASSSPQGNEQFF.